This T cell receptor beta chain was profiled in a study of graft-versus-host responses after intestinal transplantation. Overall study: Once they had received anti-thymocyte globulin induction, all recipients took tacrolimus and steroids for around 3 years.

Data came from immunoSEQ multiplex PCR; TCRdb stores just in-frame clones and leaves some out. The sample carries several thousand clones, 80% to 85% recorded once. CDR1 and CDR2 (germline): SGHRS, YFSETQ. The CDR3 has 15 residues. The ends lost 2 bases at V and 6 bases at J; junction bases unmatched: 8. A remark on this clone: Its target is unknown.

Intraepithelial and lamina propria lymphocytes were released after the graft tissue was processed. Study-level points and caveats: GvH clones were found in recipient marrow; some appeared first in ileum or blood.

This clonotype originated in a human patient who received an intestinal transplant, so some T cells may come from the graft donor. The gene calls are TRBV5-1 and TRBJ2-7; 10 positions match TRBD2. This specimen consisted of ileum tissue, obtained around 120 days after transplant. This CDR3 reads CASSFVLAGASEQYF. Here the CDR3 DNA reads TGCGCCAGCAGCTTCGTTCTAGCGGGAGCTTCCGAGCAGTACTTC.